This T cell receptor beta chain was recovered during a study of HIV-infected children after antiretroviral therapy interruption. Background on the study: Continuous-treatment children had median age around 8 years, interruption 9 to 10 years.

Stated treatment: PENTA 11 planned treatment interruption arm or continuous ART arm. Trimming cost V 6 bases and J 6 bases; bases outside gene matches: 7. CDR3 length equals 13 residues. Germline assignment: CDR1 MNHEY and CDR2 SVGAGI. A 3' RACE protocol on RNA, with unique molecular identifiers, produced the TCR library. TCRdb used MiXCR to reprocess the 3' RACE reads, holding one entry per CDR3 protein. The sample records 90,000 or so distinct CDR3 sequences, less than 7% being singletons. This clonotype turned up a few times. Sequenced material: CD45RA+ CD4+ T cells from PBMCs, pooled from several time points, taken from a donor given antiretroviral therapy, either interrupted or continuous. The subset is: naive CD4+ CD45RA+ CD45RO- T cells. This chain uses TRBV6-5 with TRBJ1-2; 7 nucleotides agree with TRBD1. This TCR was recovered from a pool of human donors with HIV. The CDR3 DNA reads TGTGCCAGCAGCCGACAGGGCGAACATGGCTACACCTTC. This translates into CASSRQGEHGYTF.